This passage covers 15 T cell receptor beta chains from one sample sequenced in a study of blood T cell repertoires in COVID-19. Clones were read by immunoSEQ multiplex PCR, and TCRdb kept only the in-frame ones, dropping some. The data show some 50,000 clones, with 84% seen just once and 1.6% held by the top ten. Material: peripheral blood. The receptors were gathered from a middle-aged man with acute or convalescent COVID-19.

This chain joins TRBV19 and TRBJ2-5; the match to TRBD1 covers 8 bases. The CDR3 has 15 amino acids. Germline lookup yields CDR1 LNHDA and CDR2 SQIVND (reference sequence). The ends lost 4 bases at V and 5 bases at J; junction bases unmatched: 9. The CDR3 DNA reads as TGTGCCAGTAGTAAAAGACAGGGGATGCAGGAGACCCAGTACTTC. Its protein is CASSKRQGMQETQYF.

The V and J genes are TRBV7-2 and TRBJ2-3, with D tentatively TRBD2 (6 bases). Trimming removed 5 bases at V and 1 base at J, with 16 bases between. The CDR3 contains 16 residues. Germline V gene data show CDR1 as SGHTA and CDR2 as FQGNSA. The DNA for the CDR3 is TGTGCCAGCAGCGGCGCGACTAGGTACGGCACAGATACGCAGTATTTT. Protein: CASSGATRYGTDTQYF.

The chain employs TRBV10-1 and TRBJ1-5, with a tentative D call TRBD1 (5 bases). The CDR3 length is 14 residues. The germline V gene encodes CDR1 WNHNN and CDR2 SYGVQD (reference sequence). V shed 0 bases and J shed 6 bases, with 9 bases lying between them. The DNA for the CDR3 is TGCGCCAGCAGTGAGTCAGGGGCCGGTCAGCCCCAGCATTTT. As protein: CASSESGAGQPQHF.

The rearrangement uses TRBV10-3 and TRBJ1-1, with 8 bases matching TRBD1. Germline CDR1 is ENHRY and CDR2 is SYGVKD. V lost 6 bases, J lost 1 base, and 4 bases stayed unmatched. This CDR3 comprises 14 residues. CDR3 nucleotides: TGTGCCATCAGATACAGGGGGACGAACACTGAAGCTTTCTTT. Translating gives CAIRYRGTNTEAFF.

The DNA for the CDR3 is TGTGCCAGCAGTTTCTTCCAGGGGAAGGACACCATATATTTT. Its translation is CASSFFQGKDTIYF. The J gene is TRBJ1-3, the V gene TRBV28, with D possibly matching TRBD1 (6 bases). Germline CDR1 MDHEN, CDR2 SYDVKM. This CDR3 comprises 14 residues. Trimming pared 3 bases from V and 8 bases from J, leaving 14 bases between.

This rearrangement joins TRBV18 to TRBJ1-1; D may be TRBD1 (5 bases). The CDR3 is 13 amino acids. The V gene lost 5 bases and the J gene lost 1 base, with 8 bases spanning the gap. CDR1 and CDR2 from the germline V gene are KGHSH and LQKENI. CDR3 loop: CASSYQGNTEAFF. The CDR3 DNA reads as TGTGCCAGCTCATATCAGGGGAACACTGAAGCTTTCTTT.

This sequence joins TRBV30 and TRBJ2-4; D is undetermined. V was pared by 2 bases and J by 0 bases, with 14 bases between. Germline V gene data show CDR1 as GTSNPN and CDR2 as SVGIG (reference sequence). The CDR3 is 16 residues long. DNA for the CDR3: TGTGCCTGGAGTCGACTTTCCCAGCTAGCCAAAAACATTCAGTACTTC. Translated, it gives CAWSRLSQLAKNIQYF.

The chain is built from TRBV27 and TRBJ2-7; TRBD1 agrees at 10 bases. The CDR3 totals 15 residues. Germline CDR1 is MNHEY and CDR2 is SMNVEV (reference sequence). The V and J ends lost 5 bases and 5 bases, in that order; junction bases with no gene match: 9. CDR3 amino acids: CASSRDRGSWDEQYF. The CDR3 bases are TGTGCCAGCAGTAGGGACAGGGGAAGTTGGGACGAGCAGTACTTC.

This clone was recorded only once. The rearrangement joins TRBV5-3 to TRBJ2-7, with a weak D call TRBD2 (6 bases). TRBV5-3 is annotated as an ORF whose role is uncertain. This CDR3 region has 15 residues. V was shortened by 4 bases and J by 0 bases, with 14 bases between the two germline ends. DNA of the CDR3: TGTGCCAGAAGCAAGGACTACCAGGACTCCTACGAGCAGTACTTC. It specifies CARSKDYQDSYEQYF.

This clone showed up just once. This chain joins TRBV28 and TRBJ2-1; 8 nucleotides line up with TRBD1. The CDR3 consists of 14 residues. Trimming cost V 5 bases and J 7 bases; bases outside gene matches: 7. The germline V gene encodes CDR1 MDHEN and CDR2 SYDVKM. The CDR3 nucleotides are TGTGCCAGCAGTCTCCAGGGGGCTAGAAATGAGCAGTTCTTC. This sequence encodes CASSLQGARNEQFF. Using reference TRBV28 and TRBJ2-1 for the parts outside the CDR3, the full variable domain is DVKVTQSSRYLVKRTGEKVFLECVQDMDHENMFWYRQDPGLGLRLIYFSYDVKMKEKGDIPEGYSVSREKKERFSLILESASTNQTSMYLCASSLQGARNEQFFGPGTRLTVL.

The chain joins TRBV5-6 to TRBJ2-3; 13 bases are shared with TRBD2. The CDR3 loop spans 18 amino acids. The junction had 9 bases not matched to a gene; V was cut back by 5 bases and J by 0 bases. CDR1 is SGHDT and CDR2 is YYEEEE in the germline V gene. CDR3 in amino acids: CASRWRTSGGGSTDTQYF. The CDR3 DNA sequence: TGTGCCAGCAGATGGAGGACTAGCGGGGGTGGGAGCACAGATACGCAGTATTTT.

V and J are TRBV24-1 and TRBJ2-5; 7 bases align to TRBD1. Germline CDR1 and CDR2: KGHDR and SFDVKD. This CDR3 comprises 15 residues. V shed 4 bases and J 1 base; nucleotides not matched to a gene: 5. Here the CDR3 DNA reads TGTGCCACCAGTGAGCACGGGACAGCCCAAGAGACCCAGTACTTC. As protein: CATSEHGTAQETQYF.

This clone was seen only a few times. The chain recombines TRBV30 with TRBJ2-7; D remains unclear. V was pared by 3 bases and J by 6 bases, with 12 bases between. The CDR3 has 12 residues. Germline CDR1 reads GTSNPN; CDR2 reads SVGIG (reference sequence). This CDR3 is CAWSPTGTEQYF. CDR3 DNA sequence: TGTGCCTGGAGCCCAACTGGTACCGAGCAGTACTTC.

CDR3 coding DNA: TGTGCCAGCAGCCAAGTGACAGGGGGCCCCCCGAATCAGCCCCAGCATTTT. Translated: CASSQVTGGPPNQPQHF. The chain recombines TRBV3-1 (or the pseudogene TRBV3-2) with TRBJ1-5; 10 nucleotides agree with TRBD1. Trimming at V came to 1 base and at J to 4 bases, leaving 7 bases not matched to a gene. The CDR3 contains 17 residues. CDR1 and CDR2 from the germline V gene are LGHDT and YNNKEL (reference sequence).

This clone was seen only a few times. The rearrangement joins TRBV6-2 or TRBV6-3 to TRBJ2-7; D is perhaps TRBD2 (6 bases). Looked up from germline, CDR1 is MNHEY and CDR2 is SVGEGT. The CDR3 has 13 amino acids. The V end lost 2 bases, the J end lost 3 bases, and 8 bases lay between the germline ends. In DNA form, the CDR3 reads TGTGCCAGCAGTTACAGGGGAGGCTACGAGCAGTACTTC. Its translation is CASSYRGGYEQYF.